This T cell receptor (beta chain) was recorded in a study of T-cell memory formation after mild COVID-19 (dated by TCRdb to the early 2020s). Context from the whole study: Most TCR sequence clusters were specific to one of the two donors. In two donors, T-cell clones that expanded and contracted after mild COVID-19 were followed by sequencing TCRalpha and TCRbeta repertoires longitudinally. Two young, previously healthy adult volunteers made up the cohort, one male and one female.

Overall study outcomes, separate from this receptor: The second-wave clones that peaked on day 37 were not confirmed to be SARS-CoV-2 specific. Some responding clones were detected in pre-infection memory, which suggested that pre-existing cross-reactive memory T cells had joined the SARS-CoV-2 response. From day 15 to 85, contracting clones showed balanced CD4/CD8 phenotypes, whereas a second wave of clones that expanded from day 15 to 37 leaned towards CD4+. The study included only two mild cases, and larger cohorts that include severe cases with pre-infection samples were judged to be necessary. Contracting CD4+ clones turned up mainly in the CM and EM memory subsets, whereas EMRA was where CD8+ clones were enriched.

Worth noting for this clonotype: The clone's antigen remains unknown. No qualities accompany the bases; no much larger clone lies one base away.

For sequencing, an Illumina NovaSeq 6000 was employed. cDNA libraries for TCRalpha and TCRbeta were prepared by 5'RACE using constant-segment primers, with sample barcodes and unique molecular identifiers added. Trizol reagent was used to extract RNA from every sample. Libraries were amplified in two PCR steps, with a second sample barcode and Illumina TruSeq adapters added in the second step. The libraries were sequenced on an Illumina NovaSeq using 2 x 150 bp paired-end reads. On the study's bioinformatics: Reads were demultiplexed and collapsed into UMI-guided consensus sequences with migec v1.2.7. Using mixcr v2.1.11, the UMI consensuses were aligned to TRA and TRB V and J templates and assembled into clonotypes. Clonotypes were classified as expanded or contracted when called significant by both edgeR and NoisET, with noise models trained on biological replicates. For edgeR calls, the cutoffs were a false discovery rate-adjusted p below 0.01 and a log2 fold-change threshold of 1. As an exploratory analysis of dynamics, max-normalized trajectories of the 1000 most abundant clonotypes were examined with PCA combined with hierarchical clustering. Each responding clone was given a CD4 or CD8 phenotype based on the CD4+ and CD8+ repertoires, which had been sequenced separately. The public reads were reprocessed in TCRdb via fastp at Q25 and MiXCR, keeping in-frame beta chains. Records with the same CDR3 protein are collapsed into one entry carrying the most frequent genes and DNA. These V and J calls derive from TCRdb rather than the authors' analysis. This sample has more than 350,000 distinct CDR3 sequences in its table, and 16% of those were observed once. Approximately 21% of the sample goes to the ten largest clones.

Ficoll-Paque density gradient centrifugation was the method used to isolate PBMCs. The cysteine opens and the phenylalanine closes a CDR3 of 16 amino acids. Kept here is only the CDR3 DNA, which spans 48 bases and is read in frame from base 1. A distance of 18 bases separates the germline ends of V and J, which lose 3 bases and 5 bases respectively. Sequences SGHRS (CDR1) and YFSETQ (CDR2) are obtained from the germline V gene. The origin of this receptor is a man aged 18 to 29 who had mild COVID-19 (a few samples of this study predate the infection). The sample titles of this study are shuffled in the database, so cell type and time point are left out; the donor was told from shared clones. The chain is made from TRBV5-1 and TRBJ2-4; the D element might be TRBD1 or TRBD2, as each aligns at 5 bases. The sequencing input was PBMCs or a T cell subset sorted from them (not recorded which). The CDR3 reads as follows: CASSSSPGTEQNIQYF. At the DNA level, the sequence is TGCGCCAGCAGCTCCTCCCCTGGGACGGAGCAAAACATTCAGTACTTC.